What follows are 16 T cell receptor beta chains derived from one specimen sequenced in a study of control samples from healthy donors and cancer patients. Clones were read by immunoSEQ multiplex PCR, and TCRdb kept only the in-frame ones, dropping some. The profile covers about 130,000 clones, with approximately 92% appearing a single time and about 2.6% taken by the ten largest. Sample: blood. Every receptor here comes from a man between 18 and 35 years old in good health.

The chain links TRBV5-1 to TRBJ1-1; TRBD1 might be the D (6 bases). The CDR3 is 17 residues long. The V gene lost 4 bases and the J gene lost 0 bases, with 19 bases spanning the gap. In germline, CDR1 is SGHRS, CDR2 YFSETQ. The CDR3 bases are TGCGCCAGCAGCGTCGGGACACGGACTGGGATGAACACTGAAGCTTTCTTT. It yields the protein CASSVGTRTGMNTEAFF.

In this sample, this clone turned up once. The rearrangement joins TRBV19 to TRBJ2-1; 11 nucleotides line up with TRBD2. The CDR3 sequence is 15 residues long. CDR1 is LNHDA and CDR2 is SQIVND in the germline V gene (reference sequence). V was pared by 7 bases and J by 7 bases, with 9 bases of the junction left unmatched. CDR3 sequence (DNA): TGTGCCAGTAAGAGATTAGCGGGGGGGCCGAATGAGCAGTTCTTC. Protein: CASKRLAGGPNEQFF.

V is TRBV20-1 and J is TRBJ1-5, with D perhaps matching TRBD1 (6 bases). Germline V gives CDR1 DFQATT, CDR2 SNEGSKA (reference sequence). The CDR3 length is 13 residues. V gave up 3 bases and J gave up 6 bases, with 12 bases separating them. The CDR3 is CSASTGYFQPQHF. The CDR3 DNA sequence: TGCAGTGCTAGTACAGGGTACTTTCAGCCCCAGCATTTT.

The CDR3 coding sequence is TGTGCCAGCAGCCAGGGCAGGGGGGATCCCTACGAGCAGTACTTC. Its translation: CASSQGRGDPYEQYF. J is TRBJ2-7 and V is TRBV7-8; possibly TRBD1 for D (7 bases). There are 15 residues in the CDR3. V was trimmed by 5 bases and J by 2 bases, leaving 16 bases between them. The germline gives CDR1 SGHVS, CDR2 FQNEAQ.

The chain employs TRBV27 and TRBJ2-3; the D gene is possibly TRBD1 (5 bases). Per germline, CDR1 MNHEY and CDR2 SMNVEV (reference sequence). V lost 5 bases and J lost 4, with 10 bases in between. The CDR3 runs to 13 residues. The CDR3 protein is CASSPRAADTQYF. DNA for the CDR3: TGTGCCAGCAGTCCCAGGGCCGCAGATACGCAGTATTTT.

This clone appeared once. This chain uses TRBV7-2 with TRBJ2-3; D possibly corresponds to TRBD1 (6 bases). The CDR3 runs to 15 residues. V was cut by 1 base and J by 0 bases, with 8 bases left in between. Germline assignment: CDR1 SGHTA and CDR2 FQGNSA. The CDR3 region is CASSLDRVSTDTQYF. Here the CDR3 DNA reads TGTGCCAGCAGCTTAGACAGGGTGAGCACAGATACGCAGTATTTT.

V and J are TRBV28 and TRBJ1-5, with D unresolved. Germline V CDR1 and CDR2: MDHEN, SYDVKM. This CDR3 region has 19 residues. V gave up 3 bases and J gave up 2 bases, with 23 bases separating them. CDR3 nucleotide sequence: TGTGCCAGCAGTTTCGAACAACAGTTTGGAACTGTTGGCAATCAGCCCCAGCATTTT. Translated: CASSFEQQFGTVGNQPQHF.

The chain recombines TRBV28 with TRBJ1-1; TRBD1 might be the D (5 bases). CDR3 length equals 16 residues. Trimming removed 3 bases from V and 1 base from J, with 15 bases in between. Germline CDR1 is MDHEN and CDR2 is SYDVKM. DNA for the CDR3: TGTGCCAGCAGTTTTCCAGGGTCCGAATCGAACACTGAAGCTTTCTTT. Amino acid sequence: CASSFPGSESNTEAFF.

The CDR3 region has the DNA TGTGCCAGCAGCCCATTAAGCGGGCAAACCTATGGCTACACCTTC. Translating gives CASSPLSGQTYGYTF. The chain couples TRBV14 to TRBJ1-2; D gene uncertain. The V end lost 4 bases, the J end lost 4 bases, and 16 bases lay between the germline ends. The CDR3 loop spans 15 amino acids. The germline V gene encodes CDR1 SGHDN and CDR2 FVKESK.

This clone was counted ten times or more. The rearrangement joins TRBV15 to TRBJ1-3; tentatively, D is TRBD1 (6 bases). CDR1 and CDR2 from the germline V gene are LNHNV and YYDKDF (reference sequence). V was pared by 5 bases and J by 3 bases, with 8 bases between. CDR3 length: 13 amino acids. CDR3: CATSWTDGNTIYF. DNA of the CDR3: TGTGCCACCAGCTGGACAGATGGAAACACCATATATTTT.

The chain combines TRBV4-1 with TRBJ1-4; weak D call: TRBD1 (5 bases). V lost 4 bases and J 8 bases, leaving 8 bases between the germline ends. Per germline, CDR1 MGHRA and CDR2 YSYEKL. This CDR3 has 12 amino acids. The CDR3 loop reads CASSPEGEKLFF. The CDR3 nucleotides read TGCGCCAGCAGCCCTGAGGGGGAAAAACTGTTTTTT.

CDR3 in amino acids: CASSEFGNTGELFF. CDR3 coding DNA: TGTGCCAGCAGTGAATTTGGTAACACCGGGGAGCTGTTTTTT. The V gene is TRBV6-1, the J gene TRBJ2-2; D uncertain. CDR3 size: 14 residues. From germline, CDR1 is MNHNS and CDR2 SASEGT. V gave up 2 bases and J gave up 2 bases, with 6 bases separating them.

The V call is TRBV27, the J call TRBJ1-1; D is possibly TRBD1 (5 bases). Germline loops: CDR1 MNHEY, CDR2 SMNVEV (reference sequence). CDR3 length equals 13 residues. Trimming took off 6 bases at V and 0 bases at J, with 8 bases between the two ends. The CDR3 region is CASSTGLNTEAFF. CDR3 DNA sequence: TGTGCCAGCAGCACAGGTTTGAACACTGAAGCTTTCTTT.

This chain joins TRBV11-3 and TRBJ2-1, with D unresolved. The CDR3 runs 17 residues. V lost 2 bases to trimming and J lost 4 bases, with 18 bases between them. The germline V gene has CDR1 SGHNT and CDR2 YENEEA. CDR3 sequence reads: CASSLISVTVGYNEQFF. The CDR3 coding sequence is TGTGCCAGCAGCTTAATTTCCGTGACGGTCGGTTACAATGAGCAGTTCTTC.

DNA for the CDR3: TGTGCCAGCAGGAGGGGTAGGACTAATGAAAAACTGTTTTTT. Its translation is CASRRGRTNEKLFF. The V call is TRBV6-6, the J call TRBJ1-4; weak D call: TRBD1 (5 bases). V lost 6 bases, J lost 2 bases, and 10 bases lay in between. The CDR3 is 14 residues long. Looked up from germline, CDR1 is MNHNY and CDR2 is SVGAGI (reference sequence).

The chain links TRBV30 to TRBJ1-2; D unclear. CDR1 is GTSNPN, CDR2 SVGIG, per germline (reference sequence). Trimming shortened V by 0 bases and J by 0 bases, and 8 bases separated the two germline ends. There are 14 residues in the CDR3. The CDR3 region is CAWSVSGPNYGYTF. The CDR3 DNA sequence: TGTGCCTGGAGTGTGTCCGGACCTAACTATGGCTACACCTTC.